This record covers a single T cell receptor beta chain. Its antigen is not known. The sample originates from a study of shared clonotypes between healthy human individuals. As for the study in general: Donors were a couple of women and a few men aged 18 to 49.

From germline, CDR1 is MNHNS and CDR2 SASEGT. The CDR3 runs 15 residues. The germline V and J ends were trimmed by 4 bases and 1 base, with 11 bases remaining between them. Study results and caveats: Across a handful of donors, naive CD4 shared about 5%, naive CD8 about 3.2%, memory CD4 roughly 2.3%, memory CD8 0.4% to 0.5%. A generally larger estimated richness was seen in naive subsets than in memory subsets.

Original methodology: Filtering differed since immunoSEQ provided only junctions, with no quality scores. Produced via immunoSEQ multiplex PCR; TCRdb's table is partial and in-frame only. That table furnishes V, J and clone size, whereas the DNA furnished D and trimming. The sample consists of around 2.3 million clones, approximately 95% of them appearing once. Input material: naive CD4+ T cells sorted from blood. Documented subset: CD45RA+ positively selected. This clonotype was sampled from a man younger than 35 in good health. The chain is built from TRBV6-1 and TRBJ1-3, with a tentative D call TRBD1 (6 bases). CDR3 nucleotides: TGTGCCAGCAGTGTACAGGGTTATTCTGGAAACACCATATATTTT. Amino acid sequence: CASSVQGYSGNTIYF.